Below are 32 T cell receptor beta chains sequenced from a single sample in a study of a mutant IDH1 vaccine in newly diagnosed glioma (dated by TCRdb to the early 2020s). Their specific antigens are unknown. The label giving this sample's time point can be read as: week 47, end of study. A 20-mer mutant IDH1 peptide at 300 micrograms in Montanide made up each vaccine dose, which was injected subcutaneously together with topical imiquimod. The library was prepared using the immunoSEQ multiplex PCR assay. What TCRdb holds here is the immuneACCESS table cut down to in-frame rearrangements. Part of the clones is not present; checked against another copy, under half of the missing clones reflect an unresolved V gene, and the others are unexplained. The sample table shows some 50,000 clones, and roughly two thirds are seen once. The ten largest clones add up to about 5% of the sample. The sample in question was peripheral blood mononuclear cells (PBMCs), obtained from a glioma patient whose treatment included an IDH1 peptide vaccine. The receptor set was obtained from a man aged 40-49 years with glioma. Some clones in this sample may be carry-over from other donors' samples.

The chain combines TRBV6-5 with TRBJ1-5, with no clear D. V lost 6 bases, J lost 3 bases, and 9 bases lay in between. The CDR3 covers 13 residues. Germline loops: CDR1 MNHEY, CDR2 SVGAGI. CDR3: CASRRSSNQPQHF. The CDR3 DNA follows: TGTGCCAGCAGGAGGAGTTCCAATCAGCCCCAGCATTTT.

The rearrangement joins TRBV12-5 to TRBJ2-7, with D perhaps matching TRBD1 (6 bases). V shed 0 bases and J shed 6 bases, with 21 bases lying between them. CDR1 LGHNT and CDR2 FRNRAP come from the germline V gene. The CDR3 has 17 residues. CDR3 region: CASGLVKSPARGSEQYF. The CDR3 DNA sequence: TGTGCTAGTGGTTTGGTAAAAAGCCCCGCGAGGGGGTCCGAGCAGTACTTC.

V and J are TRBV29-1 and TRBJ2-7; D call uncertain. CDR1 and CDR2 (germline): SQVTM, ANQGSEA. The CDR3 loop spans 11 amino acids. The V and J ends lost 4 bases and 7 bases respectively, with 11 bases between them. CDR3 protein: CSVALGLEQYF. DNA of the CDR3: TGCAGCGTTGCTTTGGGTCTGGAGCAGTACTTC.

This clone was counted a single time. The chain links TRBV30 to TRBJ2-1; D unclear. The CDR3 is 13 amino acids. Germline loops: CDR1 GTSNPN, CDR2 SVGIG (reference sequence). V shed 1 base and J shed 3 bases, with 7 bases lying between them. The CDR3 region has the DNA TGTGCCTGGAGTGCCATTGGCTACAATGAGCAGTTCTTC. Amino acids: CAWSAIGYNEQFF. The full variable domain, completed using reference TRBV30 and TRBJ2-1, is SQTIHQWPATLVQPVGSPLSLECTVEGTSNPNLYWYRQAAGRGLQLLFYSVGIGQISSEVPQNLSASRPQDRQFILSSKKLLLSDSGFYLCAWSAIGYNEQFFGPGTRLTVL.

V and J are TRBV19 and TRBJ2-1, with 7 bases that match TRBD2. V gave up 6 bases and J gave up 5 bases; unmatched junction bases: 13. Germline V gene data show CDR1 as LNHDA and CDR2 as SQIVND (reference sequence). The CDR3 is made up of 16 amino acids. CDR3 sequence: CASSSLDGTTNNEQFF. For the CDR3, the DNA is TGTGCCAGTAGCTCCTTAGATGGGACTACCAACAATGAGCAGTTCTTC.

J is TRBJ1-1 and V is TRBV5-6; maybe TRBD1 (5 bases). Trimming left V 6 bases short and J 1 base short, with 10 bases between. This CDR3 region has 13 residues. Germline V gene sequence: CDR1 SGHDT, CDR2 YYEEEE. The CDR3 is CASTRGENTEAFF. Here the CDR3 DNA reads TGTGCCAGCACCCGGGGGGAGAACACTGAAGCTTTCTTT. Full variable domain (remainder filled in from reference TRBV5-6 and TRBJ1-1): DAGVTQSPTHLIKTRGQQVTLRCSPKSGHDTVSWYQQALGQGPQFIFQYYEEEERQRGNFPDRFSGHQFPNYSSELNVNALLLGDSALYLCASTRGENTEAFFGQGTRLTVV.

This clone has a handful of counts. V and J are TRBV10-3 and TRBJ1-2, with D possibly being TRBD1 (6 bases). V gave up 0 bases and J gave up 4 bases, with 6 bases separating them. The germline gives CDR1 ENHRY, CDR2 SYGVKD. There are 13 residues in the CDR3. The CDR3: CAISESTGYGYTF. Here the CDR3 DNA reads TGTGCCATCAGTGAGTCGACAGGCTATGGCTACACCTTC.

The chain carries TRBV6-6 and TRBJ2-2; 10 bases are shared with TRBD1. CDR3 length: 16 amino acids. The germline V gene encodes CDR1 MNHNY and CDR2 SVGAGI (reference sequence). J gave up 6 bases and V 5 bases, and 9 bases lay outside the gene matches. The CDR3 nucleotides read TGTGCCAGCAGTCCATACGGGACAGGGGAGCCCGGGGAGCTGTTTTTT. Amino acid sequence: CASSPYGTGEPGELFF.

The chain joins TRBV5-4 to TRBJ1-4; TRBD1 agrees at 8 bases. Germline trimming cut 2 bases from V and 4 bases from J; bases unmatched to any gene: 4. This CDR3 contains 15 residues. Germline V CDR1 and CDR2: SGHNT, YYREEE (reference sequence). The DNA for the CDR3 is TGTGCCAGCAGCTTCCGGACAGGGAGTAATGAAAAACTGTTTTTT. The encoded protein is CASSFRTGSNEKLFF.

This sequence joins TRBV2 and TRBJ1-5; D is possibly TRBD1 (6 bases). The CDR3 loop spans 12 amino acids. Deletions cut 10 bases from V and 7 bases from J, with 14 bases between. Germline lookup yields CDR1 SNHLY and CDR2 FYNNEI. The DNA for the CDR3 is TGTGCCACCAGGGGCGCGGGCCAGCCCCAGCATTTT. Protein sequence: CATRGAGQPQHF.

Remarks on this clone: The junction does not match germline at one end; this may be a read error. The V gene is TRBV6-5, the J gene TRBJ1-4; TRBD1 is a possible D gene (5 bases). There are 14 residues in the CDR3. Germline-derived CDR1 and CDR2 are MNHEY and SVGAGI. This CDR3 reads CASAFGATNEKPFF. The CDR3 region has the DNA TGTGCCAGCGCCTTTGGGGCAACTAATGAAAAACCGTTTTTT.

Note on this clone: Additional DNA sequences in this sample encode the identical CDR3. V usage is TRBV7-9 and J usage is TRBJ1-2, with D possibly being TRBD1 (5 bases). CDR1 is SEHNR, CDR2 FQNEAQ, per germline (reference sequence). The CDR3 is made up of 15 amino acids. V lost 1 base and J 4 bases, leaving 13 bases between the germline ends. The CDR3 spells CASSLGVAGSYGYTF. The DNA for the CDR3 is TGTGCCAGCAGCTTAGGGGTAGCAGGGAGCTATGGCTACACCTTC.

This chain uses TRBV20-1 with TRBJ1-2; D unclear. CDR1 and CDR2 from the germline V gene are DFQATT and SNEGSKA (reference sequence). V dropped 6 bases and J dropped 5 bases, with 10 bases sitting between them. The CDR3 runs 11 residues. This chain's CDR3 is CSASGDYGYTF. The DNA of the CDR3 is TGCAGTGCGTCCGGTGATTATGGCTACACCTTC.

The rearrangement joins TRBV23-1 to TRBJ2-3; no firm D call. TRBV23-1 is an open reading frame whose function is uncertain. The CDR3 contains 13 residues. Trimming took off 0 bases at V and 2 bases at J, with 3 bases between the two ends. The CDR3 nucleotides are TGCGCCAGCAGTCAATCGGTCACAGATACGCAGTATTTT. Residues: CASSQSVTDTQYF.

This chain connects TRBV9 to TRBJ2-1; a weak D match, TRBD1 (5 bases). The CDR3 contains 15 residues. Trimming removed 4 bases at V and 1 base at J, with 12 bases between. CDR1 and CDR2 (germline): SGDLS, YYNGEE. The CDR3 spells CASSPQGGSYNEQFF. The CDR3 region has the DNA TGTGCCAGCAGCCCGCAGGGTGGGTCCTACAATGAGCAGTTCTTC.

This clone was seen only a few times. The chain combines TRBV25-1 with TRBJ1-4; D is unclear. The germline V gene has CDR1 MGHDK and CDR2 SYGVNS. The CDR3 runs to 13 residues. The V end lost 5 bases, the J end lost 4 bases, and 8 bases lay between the germline ends. In DNA form, the CDR3 reads TGTGCCAGCAGTAGGCTGTATAATGAAAAACTGTTTTTT. Translating gives CASSRLYNEKLFF. The full variable domain, in which reference TRBV25-1 and TRBJ1-4 provide the parts outside the CDR3, is EADIYQTPRYLVIGTGKKITLECSQTMGHDKMYWYQQDPGMELHLIHYSYGVNSTEKGDLSSESTVSRIRTEHFPLTLESARPSHTSQYLCASSRLYNEKLFFGSGTQLSVL.

The chain links TRBV28 to TRBJ2-7; D possibly uses TRBD1 or TRBD2 (5 bases each). The germline CDR1 and CDR2 sequences are MDHEN and SYDVKM. The V and J ends lost 3 bases and 5 bases respectively, with 17 bases between them. This CDR3 is built from 15 residues. CDR3 sequence: CASSLWDPRGHEQYF. CDR3 DNA sequence: TGTGCCAGCAGTTTGTGGGACCCCCGCGGTCACGAGCAGTACTTC.

The rearrangement joins TRBV5-1 to TRBJ2-1; D perhaps matches TRBD2 (7 bases). Trimming took off 3 bases at V and 9 bases at J, with 10 bases between the two ends. Germline V gives CDR1 SGHRS, CDR2 YFSETQ. The CDR3 totals 12 residues. The CDR3 region is CASSWEGVEQFF. The CDR3 coding sequence is TGCGCCAGCAGCTGGGAGGGGGTTGAGCAGTTCTTC.

This clone appeared a few times. V and J are TRBV7-6 and TRBJ1-2; D unclear. The germline V gene has CDR1 SGHVS and CDR2 FNYEAQ. This CDR3 is 13 amino acids long. Trimming took 5 bases from V and 4 from J, leaving 11 bases between them. CDR3 in amino acids: CASSHPGGYGYTF. The DNA for the CDR3 is TGTGCCAGCAGCCACCCTGGTGGCTATGGCTACACCTTC.

V usage is TRBV9 and J usage is TRBJ2-5, with 7 bases identical to TRBD2. In germline, CDR1 is SGDLS, CDR2 YYNGEE. With 5 bases clipped from V and 3 bases from J, the junction kept 10 bases outside the gene matches. The CDR3 is made up of 15 amino acids. CDR3 loop: CASRFMTSSKETQYF. For the CDR3, the DNA is TGTGCCAGCAGGTTTATGACTAGCTCGAAAGAGACCCAGTACTTC. Full variable domain (rest looked up from reference TRBV9 and TRBJ2-5): DSGVTQTPKHLITATGQRVTLRCSPRSGDLSVYWYQQSLDQGLQFLIQYYNGEERAKGNILERFSAQQFPDLHSELNLSSLELGDSALYFCASRFMTSSKETQYFGPGTRLLVL.

The DNA for the CDR3 is TGTGCCAGCAGCCTTACTAGCGGTGGCGAGCAGTACTTC. Translated: CASSLTSGGEQYF. This chain uses TRBV14 with TRBJ2-7; the match to TRBD2 covers 8 bases. There are 13 residues in the CDR3. Losses at the gene ends were 4 bases for V and 6 bases for J; bases not matched to a gene: 5. Germline V gives CDR1 SGHDN, CDR2 FVKESK.

In this sample, this clone turned up once. The gene calls are TRBV5-4 and TRBJ2-7; D call uncertain. Germline V lookup: CDR1 SGHNT, CDR2 YYREEE (reference sequence). CDR3 size: 13 residues. V was shortened by 0 bases and J by 4 bases, with 8 bases between the two germline ends. CDR3 coding DNA: TGTGCCAGCAGCTTGGTCAACGGTTACGAGCAGTACTTC. Protein product: CASSLVNGYEQYF.

This rearrangement joins TRBV7-6 to TRBJ2-5; 8 nucleotides align to TRBD2. In germline, CDR1 is SGHVS, CDR2 FNYEAQ. V shed 5 bases, J shed 1 base, and the junction held 3 bases outside the gene matches. The CDR3 is made up of 14 amino acids. CDR3 bases: TGTGCCAGCAGCGTAACTAGCGGCCAAGAGACCCAGTACTTC. Amino acids: CASSVTSGQETQYF.

In this sample, this clone turned up a few times. This sample includes further DNA sequences coding for the same CDR3. The CDR3 region is CASSGQGAYEQYF. The CDR3 coding sequence is TGTGCCAGCAGCGGACAGGGGGCCTACGAGCAGTACTTC. The chain recombines TRBV9 with TRBJ2-7, with 9 bases that match TRBD1. Germline V gene sequence: CDR1 SGDLS, CDR2 YYNGEE. The CDR3 spans 13 residues. V gave up 3 bases and J gave up 2 bases; unmatched junction bases: 0.

This clone occurred a few times. The chain has TRBV5-1 and TRBJ1-6, with a weak D call TRBD1 (5 bases). The CDR3 is 14 amino acids. Trimming cost V 5 bases and J 7 bases, with 13 bases left between them. Germline V lookup: CDR1 SGHRS, CDR2 YFSETQ. The CDR3, as DNA: TGCGCCAGCAGGTATGGGGCCGAGAATTCACCCCTCCACTTT. It encodes CASRYGAENSPLHF.

V is TRBV4-1 and J is TRBJ2-3, with a possible D match to TRBD2 (6 bases). The germline gives CDR1 MGHRA, CDR2 YSYEKL. The CDR3 is made up of 14 amino acids. The V and J ends lost 4 bases and 2 bases respectively, with 10 bases between them. CDR3 nucleotide sequence: TGCGCCAGCAGCCCGGGACTGCTCACAGATACGCAGTATTTT. Protein product: CASSPGLLTDTQYF.

The V gene is TRBV5-1, the J gene TRBJ2-3; D is undetermined. V was trimmed by 5 bases and J by 0 bases, leaving 16 bases between them. Germline CDR1 reads SGHRS; CDR2 reads YFSETQ. The CDR3 is 16 amino acids. The CDR3 loop reads CASSQFGVSSTDTQYF. In nucleotides, the CDR3 is TGCGCCAGCAGTCAGTTTGGAGTGTCTAGCACAGATACGCAGTATTTT.

The V call is TRBV30, the J call TRBJ2-4; D is ambiguous. The CDR3 has 15 amino acids. Germline-derived CDR1 and CDR2 are GTSNPN and SVGIG (reference sequence). V shed 0 bases and J shed 9 bases, with 18 bases lying between them. CDR3 sequence (DNA): TGTGCCTGGAGTGTAAGGATAGATCCGCCGGGCATTCAGTACTTC. Translation gives CAWSVRIDPPGIQYF.

The V gene is TRBV7-2, the J gene TRBJ2-1, with TRBD1 matching over 8 bases. CDR1 and CDR2 (germline): SGHTA, FQGNSA. J lost 6 bases, V lost 3 bases, and 4 bases had no gene match. This CDR3 spans 14 amino acids. CDR3 residues: CASSLTGAGNEQFF. The CDR3 region has the DNA TGTGCCAGCAGCTTGACAGGGGCGGGCAATGAGCAGTTCTTC.

J is TRBJ2-7 and V is TRBV6-5; D ambiguous. V was trimmed by 6 bases and J by 2 bases, leaving 11 bases between them. The CDR3 runs 13 residues. Germline lookup yields CDR1 MNHEY and CDR2 SVGAGI. In DNA form, the CDR3 reads TGTGCCAGCAGCGCCCCCGGAACCTACGAGCAGTACTTC. It codes for CASSAPGTYEQYF.

A few counts support this clone. The chain is built from TRBV19 and TRBJ1-2, with D perhaps TRBD1 (5 bases). CDR1 and CDR2 from the germline V gene are LNHDA and SQIVND (reference sequence). Trimming left V 3 bases short and J 3 bases short, with 11 bases between. This CDR3 spans 14 amino acids. This CDR3 reads CASSISGSDYGYTF. In nucleotides, the CDR3 is TGTGCCAGTAGTATCTCAGGGAGCGACTATGGCTACACCTTC.

The V gene is TRBV19, the J gene TRBJ1-6; 7 bases line up with TRBD1. The length of the CDR3 is 12 residues. J lost 10 bases, V lost 7 bases, and 4 bases had no gene match. Germline V gene lookup returns CDR1 LNHDA and CDR2 SQIVND (reference sequence). Here the CDR3 DNA reads TGTGCCAGTAACAGGGGTAGATCACCCCTCCACTTT. Its protein is CASNRGRSPLHF.